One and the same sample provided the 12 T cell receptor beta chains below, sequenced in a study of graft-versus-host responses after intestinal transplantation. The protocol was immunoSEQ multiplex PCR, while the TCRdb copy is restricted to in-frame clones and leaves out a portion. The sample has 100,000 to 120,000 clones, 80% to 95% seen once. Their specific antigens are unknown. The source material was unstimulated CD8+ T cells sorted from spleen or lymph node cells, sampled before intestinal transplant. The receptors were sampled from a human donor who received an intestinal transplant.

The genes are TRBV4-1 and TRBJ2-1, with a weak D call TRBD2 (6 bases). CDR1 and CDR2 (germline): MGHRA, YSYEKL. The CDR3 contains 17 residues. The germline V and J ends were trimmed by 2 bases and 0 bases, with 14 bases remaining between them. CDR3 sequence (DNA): TGCGCCAGCAGCCAACTCGGGACTCCGAGCTCCTACAATGAGCAGTTCTTC. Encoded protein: CASSQLGTPSSYNEQFF.

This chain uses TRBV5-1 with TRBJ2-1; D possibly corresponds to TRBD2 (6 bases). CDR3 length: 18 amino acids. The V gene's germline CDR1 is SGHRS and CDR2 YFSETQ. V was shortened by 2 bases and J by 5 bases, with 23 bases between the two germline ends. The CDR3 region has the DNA TGCGCCAGCAGCTTTCTGTCCGGGACTGTGCTTGGGGACAATGAGCAGTTCTTC. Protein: CASSFLSGTVLGDNEQFF.

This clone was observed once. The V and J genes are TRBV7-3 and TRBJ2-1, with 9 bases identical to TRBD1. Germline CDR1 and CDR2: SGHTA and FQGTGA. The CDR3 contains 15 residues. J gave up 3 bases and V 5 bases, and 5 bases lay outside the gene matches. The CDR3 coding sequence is TGTGCCAGCAGCCCCGGGACAGGGCACTACAATGAGCAGTTCTTC. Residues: CASSPGTGHYNEQFF.

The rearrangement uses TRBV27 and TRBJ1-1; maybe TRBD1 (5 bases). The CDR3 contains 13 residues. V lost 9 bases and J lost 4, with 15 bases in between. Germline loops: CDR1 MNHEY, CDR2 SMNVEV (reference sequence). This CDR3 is CASSTGGSTEAFF. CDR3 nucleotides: TGTGCCAGTAGTACGGGGGGGAGCACTGAAGCTTTCTTT.

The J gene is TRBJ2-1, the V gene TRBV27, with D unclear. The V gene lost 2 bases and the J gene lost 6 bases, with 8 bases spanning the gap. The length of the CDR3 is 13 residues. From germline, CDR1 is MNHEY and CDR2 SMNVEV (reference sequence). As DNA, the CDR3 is TGTGCCAGCAGTTTAGTTGCCTCCAATGAGCAGTTCTTC. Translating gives CASSLVASNEQFF.

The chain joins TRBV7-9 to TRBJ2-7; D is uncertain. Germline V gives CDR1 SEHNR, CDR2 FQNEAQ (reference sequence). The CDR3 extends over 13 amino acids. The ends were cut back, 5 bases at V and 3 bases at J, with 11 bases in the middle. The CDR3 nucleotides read TGTGCCAGCAGCAGGGCGGACCTCTACGAGCAGTACTTC. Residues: CASSRADLYEQYF.

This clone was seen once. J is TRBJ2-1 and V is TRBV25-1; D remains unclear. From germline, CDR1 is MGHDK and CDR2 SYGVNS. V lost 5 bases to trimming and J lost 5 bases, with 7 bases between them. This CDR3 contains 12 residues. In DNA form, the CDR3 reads TGTGCCAGCAGTTATAATGACAATGAGCAGTTCTTC. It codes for CASSYNDNEQFF.

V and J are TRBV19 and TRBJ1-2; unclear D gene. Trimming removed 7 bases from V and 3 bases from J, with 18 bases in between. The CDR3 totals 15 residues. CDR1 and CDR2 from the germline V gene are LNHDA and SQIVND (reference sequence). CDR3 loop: CASNPLVGSDYGYTF. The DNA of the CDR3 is TGTGCCAGTAACCCTTTAGTAGGCAGTGACTATGGCTACACCTTC.

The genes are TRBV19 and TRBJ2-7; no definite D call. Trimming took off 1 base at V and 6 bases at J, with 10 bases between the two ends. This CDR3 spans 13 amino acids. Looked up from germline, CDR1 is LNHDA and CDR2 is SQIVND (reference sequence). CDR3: CASSIAAEREQYF. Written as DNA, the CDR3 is TGTGCCAGTAGTATAGCGGCGGAACGCGAGCAGTACTTC.

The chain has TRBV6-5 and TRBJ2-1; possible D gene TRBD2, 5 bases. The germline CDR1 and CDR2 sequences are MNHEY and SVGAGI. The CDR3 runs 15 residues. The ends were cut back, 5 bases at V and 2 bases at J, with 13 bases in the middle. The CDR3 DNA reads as TGTGCCAGCAGTCTCTCGGGTAGCGCCTACAATGAGCAGTTCTTC. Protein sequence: CASSLSGSAYNEQFF.

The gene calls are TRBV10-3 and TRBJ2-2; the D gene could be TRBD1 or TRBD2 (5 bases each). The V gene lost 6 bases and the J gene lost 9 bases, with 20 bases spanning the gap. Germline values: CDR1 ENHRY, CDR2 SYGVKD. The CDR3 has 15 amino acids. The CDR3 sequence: CAIRNDGTPQRELFF. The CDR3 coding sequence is TGTGCCATCAGAAACGACGGGACGCCCCAGCGGGAGCTGTTTTTT.

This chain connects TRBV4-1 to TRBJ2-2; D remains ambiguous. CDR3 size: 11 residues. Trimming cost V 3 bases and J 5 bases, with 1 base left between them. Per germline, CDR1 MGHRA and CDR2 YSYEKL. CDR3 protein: CASSHTGELFF. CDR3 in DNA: TGCGCCAGCAGCCATACCGGGGAGCTGTTTTTT.